This T cell receptor (beta chain) was sequenced for a study of response to subunit inactivated influenza vaccine. Findings and limits, study-wide: That few new T cells are recruited by each seasonal influenza vaccination was the authors' suggestion.

TCRdb re-called the RT-PCR reads with MiXCR, one entry per CDR3 protein. Altogether around 710,000 distinct CDR3 sequences are present, about 15% being singletons, with the ten largest covering less than 7%. CDR3 length equals 16 residues. Germline V gene lookup returns CDR1 SSHAT and CDR2 FNYEAQ (reference sequence). This clonotype was found a few times. What it recognizes is unknown. Relative to the germline gene, one junction end is altered; a read error may explain this. The source material was PBMCs from blood, sampled 14 to 15 days before vaccination. The chain joins TRBV7-7 to TRBJ2-5, with 7 bases matching TRBD2. The TCR was taken from a man in his forties or fifties who received an inactivated influenza vaccine. CDR3 sequence (DNA): TGTGCTAGCAGCTTAGAGGCGGGGGACCTTGGGGAGACCCAGTACTTC. It is translated as CASSLEAGDLGETQYF.